Listed here are 5 T cell receptor beta chains from one sample, sequenced in a study of monozygotic twins with inflammatory bowel disease. For each CDR3 protein, TCRdb gives one entry from its re-call of the 5' RACE reads, without DNA. The data include roughly 170,000 distinct CDR3 sequences; the top ten clones carry just under 7.5%. The specimen sequenced was blood. The receptor source for this set is a human donor with ulcerative colitis or Crohn's disease, or a healthy co-twin of an affected twin (not recorded which).

V is TRBV20-1 and J is TRBJ1-4; TCRdb indicates TRBD1, and absent DNA this call remains unverified. Germline V gene lookup returns CDR1 DFQATT and CDR2 SNEGSKA (reference sequence). The CDR3 consists of 13 residues. This chain's CDR3 is CSAREMGGEKLFF.

The genes are TRBV11-2 and TRBJ1-5. The length of the CDR3 is 13 residues. Looked up from germline, CDR1 is SGHAT and CDR2 is FQNNGV. CDR3 region: CASSSTLNQPQHF.

The chain carries TRBV21-1 and TRBJ1-2. TRBV21-1 is assigned pseudogene status. This CDR3 comprises 12 residues. CDR3 sequence reads: CATKRGGYGYTF.

The J gene is TRBJ1-5, the V gene TRBV21-1; as DNA is missing, the TRBD1 call by TCRdb cannot be tested. TRBV21-1 is tagged as a pseudogene. The CDR3 covers 15 residues. The CDR3 sequence is CASSKERTGDQPQHF.

This chain's CDR3 is CATSDTGSTYEQYF. The rearrangement joins TRBV24-1 to TRBJ2-7. Germline V lookup: CDR1 KGHDR, CDR2 SFDVKD. This CDR3 spans 14 amino acids.